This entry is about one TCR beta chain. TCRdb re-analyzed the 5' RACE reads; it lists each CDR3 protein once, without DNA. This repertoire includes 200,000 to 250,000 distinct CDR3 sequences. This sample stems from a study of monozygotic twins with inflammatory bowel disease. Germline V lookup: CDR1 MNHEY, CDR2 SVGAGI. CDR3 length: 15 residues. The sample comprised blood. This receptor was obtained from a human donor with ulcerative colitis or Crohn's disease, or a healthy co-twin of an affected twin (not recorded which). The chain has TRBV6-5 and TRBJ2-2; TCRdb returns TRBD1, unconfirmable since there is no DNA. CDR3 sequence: CASSWTAPNTGELFF.